The 6 T cell receptor beta chains presented below share a single source sample, sequenced in a study of radiation and T cells in renal cell carcinoma. Time point: baseline pretreatment blood. Described treatment: 15 Gy SBRT to primary tumor, nephrectomy 4 weeks later. The repertoire was sequenced with immunoSEQ multiplex PCR; TCRdb's copy has only in-frame clones and lacks some. Counted here are 130,000 or so clones, approximately 82% occurring once; the ten biggest clones make up around 25%. Here the sequenced sample was blood, taken from a patient whose treatment included radiotherapy and nephrectomy. The receptors originated from a woman aged 45-59 years with renal cell carcinoma.

The chain has TRBV2 and TRBJ2-7; TRBD1 might be the D (6 bases). Germline V gene sequence: CDR1 SNHLY, CDR2 FYNNEI. Trimming took off 4 bases at V and 2 bases at J, with 15 bases between the two ends. The CDR3 is made up of 15 amino acids. The CDR3 sequence is CASSARLTGPYEQYF. The DNA of the CDR3 is TGTGCCAGCAGTGCCCGTTTGACAGGCCCCTACGAGCAGTACTTC.

The chain employs TRBV7-2 and TRBJ2-3; D call uncertain. The V gene lost 6 bases and the J gene lost 0 bases, with 16 bases spanning the gap. The CDR3 has 16 amino acids. Per germline, CDR1 SGHTA and CDR2 FQGNSA. The CDR3 protein is CASSPARDGSTDTQYF. The CDR3 coding sequence is TGTGCCAGCAGTCCGGCACGCGATGGGAGCACAGATACGCAGTATTTT.

V and J are TRBV6-5 and TRBJ1-3, with D maybe TRBD1 (5 bases). The germline V and J ends were trimmed by 6 bases and 1 base, with 10 bases remaining between them. Germline V gives CDR1 MNHEY, CDR2 SVGAGI. This CDR3 is 14 amino acids long. The CDR3 nucleotides read TGTGCCAGCAGACGTGGGGGTTCTGGAAACACCATATATTTT. Encoded protein: CASRRGGSGNTIYF.

The V call is TRBV6-1, the J call TRBJ1-1, with a tentative D call TRBD1 (6 bases). Germline V gene data show CDR1 as MNHNS and CDR2 as SASEGT. The CDR3 runs 13 residues. CDR3 nucleotide sequence: TGTGCTTACAGGGCCCCGGGGAACACTGAAGCTTTCTTT. Amino acid sequence: CAYRAPGNTEAFF.

This chain links TRBV14 with TRBJ2-7, with D unclear. Germline values: CDR1 SGHDN, CDR2 FVKESK. The V end was cut by 3 bases, the J end by 0 bases, with 15 bases between. This CDR3 is 16 amino acids long. CDR3 in amino acids: CASSHPSVGNSYEQYF. CDR3 nucleotides: TGTGCCAGCAGCCACCCCTCGGTAGGCAACTCCTACGAGCAGTACTTC.

V usage is TRBV7-8 and J usage is TRBJ1-1, with 8 nucleotides matching TRBD1. The germline gives CDR1 SGHVS, CDR2 FQNEAQ. J lost 1 base, V lost 3 bases, and 10 bases had no gene match. The CDR3 is 17 amino acids. Written as DNA, the CDR3 is TGTGCCAGCAGCTTCCCCAGGACAGGGCAACAGAACACTGAAGCTTTCTTT. Its translation is CASSFPRTGQQNTEAFF.